This passage covers 5 T cell receptor beta chains from one sample sequenced in a study of cytotoxic CD8 clonotypes in ibrutinib-treated CLL. Only in-frame clones appear in the TCRdb table, and some are missing; sequencing was by immunoSEQ multiplex PCR. Among more than 300,000 clones listed, roughly 85% were seen once. The sequences come from PBMCs, collected before ibrutinib treatment. The receptors stem from a human donor with chronic lymphocytic leukemia.

This clone was detected only a few times. CDR3 protein: CASSLGDRPNYGYTF. The CDR3 region has the DNA TGTGCCAGCAGCTTGGGCGACAGACCTAACTATGGCTACACCTTC. The chain is built from TRBV7-9 and TRBJ1-2, with a weak D call TRBD1 (5 bases). The CDR3 totals 15 residues. V shed 3 bases and J shed 0 bases, with 11 bases lying between them. Germline lookup yields CDR1 SEHNR and CDR2 FQNEAQ (reference sequence). Full variable domain (rest looked up from reference TRBV7-9 and TRBJ1-2): DTGVSQNPRHKITKRGQNVTFRCDPISEHNRLYWYRQTLGQGPEFLTYFQNEAQLEKSRLLSDRFSAERPKGSFSTLEIQRTEQGDSAMYLCASSLGDRPNYGYTFGSGTRLTVV.

The J gene is TRBJ2-4, the V gene TRBV4-2, with TRBD1 matching over 11 bases. V trimming: 2 bases; J trimming: 3 bases; junction bases outside the gene matches: 6. Germline-derived CDR1 and CDR2 are LGHNA and YNFKEQ. This CDR3 is built from 17 residues. The CDR3: CASSQIRDRGGKNIQYF. The CDR3 DNA reads TGTGCCAGCAGCCAAATAAGGGACAGGGGGGGCAAAAACATTCAGTACTTC.

This clone came up once. The chain uses TRBV5-1 and TRBJ2-7, with 9 bases aligning to TRBD2. This CDR3 has 17 residues. The V segment lost 0 bases and the J segment 4 bases; nucleotides outside the gene matches: 11. Germline V gene lookup returns CDR1 SGHRS and CDR2 YFSETQ. As DNA, the CDR3 is TGCGCCAGCAGCTTGGCCTCGGCGGGAGGGATTTATTACGAGCAGTACTTC. Translated: CASSLASAGGIYYEQYF.

The genes are TRBV7-8 and TRBJ2-7, with D perhaps TRBD1 or TRBD2 (5 bases each). Trimming pared 5 bases from V and 0 bases from J, leaving 11 bases between. The CDR3 consists of 14 residues. Germline V gene lookup returns CDR1 SGHVS and CDR2 FQNEAQ. The CDR3 nucleotides are TGTGCCAGCAGCGGGACCCCCAGCTCCTACGAGCAGTACTTC. Its protein product is CASSGTPSSYEQYF.

This chain links TRBV29-1 with TRBJ2-1, with D hard to call. V was trimmed by 0 bases and J by 1 base, leaving 13 bases between them. This CDR3 is 16 amino acids long. CDR1 is SQVTM and CDR2 is ANQGSEA in the germline V gene. The CDR3 DNA sequence: TGCAGCGTTGAAGATCCCCTGCGTAGTTCCTACAATGAGCAGTTCTTC. Its translation: CSVEDPLRSSYNEQFF.